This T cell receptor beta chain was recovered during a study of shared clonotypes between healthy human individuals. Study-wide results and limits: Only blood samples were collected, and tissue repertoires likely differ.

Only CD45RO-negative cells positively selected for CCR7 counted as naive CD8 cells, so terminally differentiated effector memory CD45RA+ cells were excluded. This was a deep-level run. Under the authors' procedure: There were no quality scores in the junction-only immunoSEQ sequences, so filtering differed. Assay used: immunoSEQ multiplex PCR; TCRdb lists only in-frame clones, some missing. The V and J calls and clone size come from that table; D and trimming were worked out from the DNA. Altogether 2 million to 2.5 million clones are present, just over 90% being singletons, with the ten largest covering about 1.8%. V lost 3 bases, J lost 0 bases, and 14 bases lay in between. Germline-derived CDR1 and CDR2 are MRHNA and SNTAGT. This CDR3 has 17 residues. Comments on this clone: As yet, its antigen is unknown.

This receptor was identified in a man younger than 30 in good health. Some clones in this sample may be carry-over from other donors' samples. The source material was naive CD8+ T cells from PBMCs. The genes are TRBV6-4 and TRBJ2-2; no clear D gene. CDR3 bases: TGTGCCAGCAGTGAGGAACAGATTTACGCGAACACCGGGGAGCTGTTTTTT. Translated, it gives CASSEEQIYANTGELFF.